This TCR beta chain was recovered during a study of sequential checkpoint blockade in melanoma. Study details: 75 to 95 pretreatment tumor DNA samples were TCRβ immunosequenced. Matched biopsies came pretreatment and at week 13 for some 22 patients.

V was pared by 6 bases and J by 3 bases, with 9 bases between. CDR3 length equals 13 residues. Sequencing was performed with immunoSEQ multiplex PCR; in TCRdb, only in-frame clones are kept and a portion is missing. The table lists 13,000 or so clones, roughly 27% of them singletons. Treatment defined: randomized to nivolumab then ipilimumab (arm A) or the reverse (arm B). None of the patients previously received DNA-damaging chemotherapy. This clone has a handful of counts. The rearrangement links TRBV23-1 to TRBJ2-1; perhaps TRBD1 as D (6 bases). TRBV23-1 is reported as an ORF; its role is uncertain. The sequencing here drew on tumor tissue (inferred from file names), taken from a patient given nivolumab and ipilimumab in sequence. The TCR comes from a human donor with melanoma. As DNA, the CDR3 is TGCGCCAGCAGGACAGGTAGCTACAATGAGCAGTTCTTC. Protein product: CASRTGSYNEQFF.